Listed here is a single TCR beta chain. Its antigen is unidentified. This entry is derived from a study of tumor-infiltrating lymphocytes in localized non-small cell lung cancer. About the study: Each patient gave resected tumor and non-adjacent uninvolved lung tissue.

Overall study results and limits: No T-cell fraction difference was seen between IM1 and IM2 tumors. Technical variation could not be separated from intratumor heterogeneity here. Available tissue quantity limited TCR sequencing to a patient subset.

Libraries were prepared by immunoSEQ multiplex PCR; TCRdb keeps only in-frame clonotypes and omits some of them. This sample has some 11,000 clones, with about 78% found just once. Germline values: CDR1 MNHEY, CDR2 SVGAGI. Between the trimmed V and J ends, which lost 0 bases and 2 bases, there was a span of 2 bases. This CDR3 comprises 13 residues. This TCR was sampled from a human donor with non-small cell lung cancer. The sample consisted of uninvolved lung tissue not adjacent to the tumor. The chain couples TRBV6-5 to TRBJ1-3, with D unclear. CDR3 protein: CASSYSTGNTIYF. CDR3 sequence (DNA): TGTGCCAGCAGTTACTCGACTGGAAACACCATATATTTT.